These 26 T cell receptor beta chains were all obtained from the same sample, sequenced in a study of monozygotic twins with inflammatory bowel disease (dated 2019 in TCRdb). Libraries were constructed by 5' RACE. Sequenced using an Illumina HiSeq 2500. TCRdb reprocessed the reads, so every CDR3 protein sequence counts as one entry and DNA is not shown. The data table for this sample lists over 350,000 distinct CDR3 sequences. 2% to 3% of the sample is in the top ten clones. Material: blood. The origin of the receptors is a human donor with ulcerative colitis or Crohn's disease, or a healthy co-twin of an affected twin (not recorded which).

The rearrangement uses TRBV12-3 or TRBV12-4 and TRBJ1-1. CDR3 length: 14 amino acids. The CDR3 is CASSIGLQNTEAFF.

V usage is TRBV11-2 and J usage is TRBJ2-7; TCRdb's assignment of TRBD1 cannot be checked, as there is no DNA. Germline CDR1 is SGHAT and CDR2 is FQNNGV. The CDR3 runs to 14 residues. CDR3 region: CASNQQGPTWEQYF.

The chain links TRBV28 to TRBJ1-5; TCRdb reports TRBD1, a call that lacks DNA to check it against. Germline V CDR1 and CDR2: MDHEN, SYDVKM. The CDR3 spans 14 residues. This CDR3 is CASSSPLREEPQHF.

The genes are TRBV11-1 and TRBJ2-1; TCRdb's D gene call, TRBD1, goes unchecked for lack of DNA. This CDR3 is built from 15 residues. Germline V lookup: CDR1 SGHAT, CDR2 FQDESV (reference sequence). The CDR3 loop is CASSLAFYSAHEQFF.

V usage is TRBV11-1 and J usage is TRBJ2-7; TCRdb lists TRBD2, though no DNA is available to test this call. The V gene's germline CDR1 is SGHAT and CDR2 FQDESV (reference sequence). The CDR3 totals 19 residues. This chain's CDR3 is CASSPGEIPGLALPYEQYF.

This chain links TRBV20-1 with TRBJ2-7; TCRdb returns TRBD1, unconfirmable since there is no DNA. Per germline, CDR1 DFQATT and CDR2 SNEGSKA (reference sequence). The CDR3 runs to 12 residues. This CDR3 is CSAETGGNEQYF.

The V and J genes are TRBV7-9 and TRBJ1-1; checking the TCRdb D call of TRBD1 is not possible without DNA. The CDR3 sequence is 14 residues long. Germline-derived CDR1 and CDR2 are SEHNR and FQNEAQ (reference sequence). This chain's CDR3 is CASGGQFQNTEAFF.

The chain has TRBV28 and TRBJ2-6; TCRdb gives TRBD1 as the D gene, but with no DNA this cannot be confirmed. This CDR3 has 13 residues. The V gene's germline CDR1 is MDHEN and CDR2 SYDVKM. CDR3: CASSWTGTNVLTF.

The V gene is TRBV4-3, the J gene TRBJ1-1; as DNA is missing, the TRBD1 call by TCRdb cannot be tested. CDR1 LGHNA and CDR2 YSLEER come from the germline V gene. The CDR3 is 18 amino acids. CDR3 residues: CASSQEQQGAILYTEAFF.

The V gene is TRBV5-4, the J gene TRBJ2-7; TCRdb gives TRBD1 as the D gene, but with no DNA this cannot be confirmed. The CDR3 covers 12 residues. Germline CDR1 is SGHNT and CDR2 is YYREEE (reference sequence). CDR3 loop: CASSLGAYEPYF.

The rearrangement links TRBV7-3 to TRBJ2-7; TCRdb names TRBD2, which stays unverified in the absence of DNA. Germline CDR1 is SGHTA and CDR2 is FQGTGA. The CDR3 has 13 amino acids. This chain's CDR3 is CASRNPPSSEQYF.

This sequence joins TRBV4-3 and TRBJ2-5; TCRdb reports TRBD1, a call that lacks DNA to check it against. Per the germline V gene, CDR1 is LGHNA and CDR2 is YSLEER. This CDR3 has 15 amino acids. The CDR3 sequence is CASSQDRDRRETQYF.

This chain uses TRBV5-1 with TRBJ1-6; TCRdb outputs TRBD1, but without DNA this stays unchecked. The V gene's germline CDR1 is SGHRS and CDR2 YFSETQ. The CDR3 length is 16 residues. The CDR3 spells CASSLGDSSYNSPLHF.

This chain uses TRBV25-1 with TRBJ2-3; TCRdb selects TRBD1, and the lack of DNA leaves this call unchecked. Germline-derived CDR1 and CDR2 are MGHDK and SYGVNS. The CDR3 is made up of 16 amino acids. The CDR3 loop reads CASSGTGAGWGDTQYF.

The genes are TRBV5-1 and TRBJ2-5. Germline V gene data show CDR1 as SGHRS and CDR2 as YFSETQ. The CDR3 length is 14 residues. The CDR3 is CASSNSAQKETQYF.

This rearrangement joins TRBV20-1 to TRBJ1-5. Germline assignment: CDR1 DFQATT and CDR2 SNEGSKA (reference sequence). The CDR3 spans 15 residues. The CDR3 sequence is CSATRFPKSNQPQHF.

The rearrangement links TRBV6-2 or TRBV6-3 to TRBJ1-2; absent DNA, TCRdb's TRBD1 call cannot be checked. The length of the CDR3 is 18 residues. CDR1 MNHEY and CDR2 SVGEGT come from the germline V gene. Here the CDR3 reads CASHETGQGSVSIYGYTF.

The rearrangement uses TRBV6-6 and TRBJ2-3. The CDR3 runs to 14 residues. CDR1 and CDR2 from the germline V gene are MNHNY and SVGAGI (reference sequence). The CDR3 loop reads CASSYMVWTDTQYF.

The chain has TRBV7-7 and TRBJ2-3; TCRdb proposes TRBD1, but this gene call is untestable without DNA. The CDR3 runs 15 residues. Germline CDR1 is SSHAT and CDR2 is FNYEAQ (reference sequence). The CDR3 here is CASSPSGRNTDTQYF. Full variable domain (missing parts from reference TRBV7-7 and TRBJ2-3): GAGVSQSPRYKVTKRGQDVTLRCDPISSHATLYWYQQALGQGPEFLTYFNYEAQPDKSGLPSDRFSAERPEGSISTLTIQRTEQRDSAMYRCASSPSGRNTDTQYFGPGTRLTVL.

The chain uses TRBV29-1 and TRBJ2-7; there is no DNA to check the TCRdb D call of TRBD1. The CDR3 loop spans 14 amino acids. Germline V gives CDR1 SQVTM, CDR2 ANQGSEA. CDR3: CSVEGRQGTYEQYF.

The rearrangement joins TRBV20-1 to TRBJ2-7; TCRdb returns TRBD1, unconfirmable since there is no DNA. Germline lookup yields CDR1 DFQATT and CDR2 SNEGSKA (reference sequence). The CDR3 consists of 13 residues. CDR3 sequence reads: CSASGQLAYEQYF.

The V and J genes are TRBV28 and TRBJ2-4; TCRdb's D call, TRBD2, is unchecked because there is no DNA. The CDR3 spans 12 residues. Germline-derived CDR1 and CDR2 are MDHEN and SYDVKM. CDR3: CASSSYRDIQYF.

The rearrangement joins TRBV7-8 to TRBJ2-1; TCRdb picks TRBD1, but there is no DNA to check that call. Germline V CDR1 and CDR2: SGHVS, FQNEAQ. This CDR3 region has 13 residues. The CDR3 loop is CASSPGTYNEQFF. Combining the CDR3 with reference TRBV7-8 and TRBJ2-1 gives the whole variable domain GAGVSQSPRYKVAKRGQDVALRCDPISGHVSLFWYQQALGQGPEFLTYFQNEAQLDKSGLPSDRFFAERPEGSVSTLKIQRTQQEDSAVYLCASSPGTYNEQFFGPGTRLTVL.

The chain recombines TRBV7-2 with TRBJ1-2; TCRdb picks TRBD1, but there is no DNA to check that call. This CDR3 is 13 amino acids long. Germline V CDR1 and CDR2: SGHTA, FQGNSA. CDR3 protein: CASITDREDGYTF.

The chain employs TRBV11-2 and TRBJ2-1; as DNA is missing, the TRBD1 call by TCRdb cannot be tested. From germline, CDR1 is SGHAT and CDR2 FQNNGV. CDR3 length: 18 amino acids. The CDR3 region is CASSLRSPGTGTYNEQFF.

The J gene is TRBJ2-7, the V gene TRBV20-1; there is no DNA to check the TCRdb D call of TRBD1. Germline V lookup: CDR1 DFQATT, CDR2 SNEGSKA (reference sequence). The CDR3 has 13 amino acids. CDR3 sequence reads: CSGVQGSSYEQYF.